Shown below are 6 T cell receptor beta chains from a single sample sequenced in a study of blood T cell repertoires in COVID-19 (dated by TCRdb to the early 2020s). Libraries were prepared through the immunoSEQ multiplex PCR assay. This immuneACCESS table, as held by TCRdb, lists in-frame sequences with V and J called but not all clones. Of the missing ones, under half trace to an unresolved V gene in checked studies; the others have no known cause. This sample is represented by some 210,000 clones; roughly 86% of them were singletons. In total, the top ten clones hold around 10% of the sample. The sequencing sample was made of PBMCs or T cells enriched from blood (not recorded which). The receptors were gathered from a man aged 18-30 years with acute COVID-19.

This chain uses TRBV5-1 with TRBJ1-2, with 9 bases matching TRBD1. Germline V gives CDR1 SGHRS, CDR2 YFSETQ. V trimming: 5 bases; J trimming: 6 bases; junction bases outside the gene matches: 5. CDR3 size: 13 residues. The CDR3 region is CASSQGQGDGYTF. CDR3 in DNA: TGCGCCAGCAGTCAGGGACAGGGTGATGGCTACACCTTC. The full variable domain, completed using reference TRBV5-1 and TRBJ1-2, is KAGVTQTPRYLIKTRGQQVTLSCSPISGHRSVSWYQQTPGQGLQFLFEYFSETQRNKGNFPGRFSGRQFSNSRSEMNVSTLELGDSALYLCASSQGQGDGYTFGSGTRLTVV.

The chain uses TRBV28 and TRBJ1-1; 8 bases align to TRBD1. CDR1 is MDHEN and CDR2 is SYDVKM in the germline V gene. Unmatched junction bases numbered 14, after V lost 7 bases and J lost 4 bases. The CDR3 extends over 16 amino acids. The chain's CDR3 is CASIRPPHTGGTEAFF. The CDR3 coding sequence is TGTGCCAGCATAAGGCCCCCCCACACAGGGGGCACTGAAGCTTTCTTT.

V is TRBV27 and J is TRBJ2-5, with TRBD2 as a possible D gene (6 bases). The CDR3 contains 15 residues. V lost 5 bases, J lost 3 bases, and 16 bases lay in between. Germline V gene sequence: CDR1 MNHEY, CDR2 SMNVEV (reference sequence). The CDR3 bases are TGTGCCAGCAGTCTCCTGGGACTCGGAAAAGAGACCCAGTACTTC. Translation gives CASSLLGLGKETQYF.

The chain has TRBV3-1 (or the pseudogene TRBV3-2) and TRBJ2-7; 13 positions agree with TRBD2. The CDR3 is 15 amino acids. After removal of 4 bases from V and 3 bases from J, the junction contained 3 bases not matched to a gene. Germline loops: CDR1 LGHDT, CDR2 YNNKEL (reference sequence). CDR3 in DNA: TGTGCCAGCAGCCCTGGGACTAGCGGGATCTACGAGCAGTACTTC. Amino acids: CASSPGTSGIYEQYF.

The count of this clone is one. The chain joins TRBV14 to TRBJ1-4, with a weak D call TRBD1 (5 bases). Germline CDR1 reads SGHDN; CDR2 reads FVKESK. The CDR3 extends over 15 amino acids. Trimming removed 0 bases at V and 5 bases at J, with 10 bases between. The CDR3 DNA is TGTGCCAGCAGCCAAGAGGACAAGAAGAATGAAAAACTGTTTTTT. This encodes CASSQEDKKNEKLFF.

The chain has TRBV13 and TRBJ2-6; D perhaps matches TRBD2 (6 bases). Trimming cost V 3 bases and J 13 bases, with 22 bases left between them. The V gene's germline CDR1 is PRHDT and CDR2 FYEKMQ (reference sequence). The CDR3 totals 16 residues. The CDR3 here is CASSFGSPPPLGVLTF. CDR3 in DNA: TGTGCCAGCAGCTTCGGGAGCCCTCCGCCTCTGGGTGTCCTGACTTTC.